The rows below give T cell receptor beta chains drawn from one sample of a study of blood T cells in healthy people across ages. From the 5' RACE reads, TCRdb called clonotypes with MiXCR, one entry per CDR3 protein. Of about 1.4 million distinct CDR3 sequences in the sample, approximately 63% were seen once. The sequenced sample consisted of blood. These receptors were collected from a man between 18 and 29 years old in good health. Both conserved end residues are part of each CDR3. The D gene is left open where the match is weak. Clone size is shown for a subset of rows, as once, few, many or a class of expanded clone.

CDR3 length,V gene,clone size,D gene,J gene,CDR3 protein,CDR3 DNA
17,TRBV4-1,NA,NA,TRBJ2-4,CASSHGTSNVNKSIQYF,TGCGCCAGCAGCCATGGGACCTCTAACGTAAACAAAAGCATTCAGTACTTC
16,TRBV29-1,NA,NA,TRBJ2-3,CSVDSDGQLATDTQYF,TGCAGCGTTGACTCGGACGGACAGCTAGCCACAGATACGCAGTATTTT
16,TRBV7-9,NA,TRBD2,TRBJ2-4,CASSLSSGGAKNIQYF,TGTGCCAGCAGCTTATCTTCGGGAGGCGCCAAAAACATTCAGTACTTC
15,TRBV4-1,NA,NA,TRBJ2-3,CASSQEKMGTDTQYF,TGCGCCAGCAGCCAAGAAAAAATGGGAACAGATACGCAGTATTTT
13,TRBV5-1,NA,TRBD1,TRBJ2-7,CASSFGQAGEQYF,TGCGCCAGCAGCTTCGGACAGGCGGGCGAGCAGTACTTC
16,TRBV12-3/TRBV12-4,NA,TRBD1,TRBJ2-5,CASSRPWTGVSNEQYF,TGTGCCAGCAGTCGACCTTGGACAGGGGTTTCAAATGAGCAGTACTTC
15,TRBV18,NA,TRBD1,TRBJ2-5,CASSPGDRIGETQYF,TGTGCCAGCTCACCAGGGGACAGGATCGGAGAGACCCAGTACTTC
15,TRBV4-1,NA,TRBD2,TRBJ2-3,CASRGSGDSTDTQYF,TGCGCCAGCAGGGGGAGCGGGGACAGCACAGATACGCAGTATTTT
13,TRBV29-1,NA,NA,TRBJ2-3,CSVLGGEGDTQYF,TGCAGCGTGTTGGGGGGAGAAGGAGATACGCAGTATTTT
14,TRBV7-2,NA,NA,TRBJ2-5,CASSLAGPEETQYF,TGTGCCAGCAGCTTGGCCGGGCCAGAAGAGACCCAGTACTTC
13,TRBV5-1,few,NA,TRBJ2-5,CASRMRRGETQYF,TGCGCCAGCAGGATGAGGAGGGGAGAGACCCAGTACTTC
17,TRBV3-1,NA,TRBD1,TRBJ2-3,CASSPLLGQGASDTQYF,TGTGCCAGCAGCCCTCTTCTCGGGCAGGGGGCGAGTGATACGCAGTATTTT
17,TRBV5-8,NA,TRBD2,TRBJ2-7,CASSARHGTSFPYEQYF,TGTGCCAGCAGCGCCCGACACGGGACTAGTTTCCCCTACGAGCAGTACTTC
14,TRBV7-2,NA,TRBD2,TRBJ2-5,CASIPSGGFNEQYF,TGTGCCAGTATTCCTAGCGGGGGCTTCAATGAGCAGTACTTC
14,TRBV6-1,NA,NA,TRBJ2-1,CASSDRDLFNEQFF,TGTGCCAGCAGTGACAGGGATTTATTCAATGAGCAGTTCTTC
15,TRBV20-1,NA,TRBD2,TRBJ2-4,CSARLAAGAKNIQYF,TGCAGTGCTAGGCTAGCGGCAGGAGCCAAAAACATTCAGTACTTC
16,TRBV4-1,NA,NA,TRBJ2-7,CASSPNILQGIYEQYF,TGCGCCAGCAGCCCAAATATCCTTCAGGGAATCTACGAGCAGTACTTC
15,TRBV14,once,NA,TRBJ1-1,CASSQLGGGDTEAFF,TGTGCCAGCAGCCAATTGGGGGGCGGCGACACTGAAGCTTTCTTT
11,TRBV20-1,NA,NA,TRBJ2-3,CSVKVGDTQYF,TGCAGTGTGAAGGTGGGAGATACGCAGTATTTT
15,TRBV6-1,NA,NA,TRBJ2-7,CASSDVSFSSYEQYF,TGTGCCAGCAGTGATGTGTCTTTCAGCTCCTACGAGCAGTACTTC
13,TRBV6-5,NA,NA,TRBJ1-2,CASSARGNYGYTF,TGTGCCAGCAGTGCGCGGGGGAACTATGGCTACACCTTC
14,TRBV9,NA,NA,TRBJ1-1,CASRPRVLNTEAFF,TGTGCCAGCCGACCACGGGTCCTGAACACTGAAGCTTTCTTT